This T cell receptor beta chain was obtained from a study of identifying expanded T cells in peripheral blood. From germline, CDR1 is MRHNA and CDR2 SNTAGT. Germline trimming cut 8 bases from V and 5 bases from J; bases unmatched to any gene: 12. This CDR3 is built from 16 residues. Sequencing was performed with immunoSEQ multiplex PCR; in TCRdb, only in-frame clones are kept and a portion is missing. The sample includes around 91,000 clones, 88% of them seen just once. With respect to this clone: Antigen unknown.

The study's findings and limits: Clone count variance between roughly 2-week samples rose with total template count.

Sequenced material: blood. This chain links TRBV6-4 with TRBJ2-1, with 10 bases aligning to TRBD2. The TCR was taken from a person aged 18-69 years in good health. Here the CDR3 reads CASEKAAGGPNNEQFF. DNA for the CDR3: TGTGCCAGCGAAAAAGCAGCGGGAGGGCCTAACAATGAGCAGTTCTTC.